What follows describes a single T cell receptor (beta chain). Its cognate antigen is unknown. The data derive from a study of vaccination effects on CD4 cells after COVID-19. General study points: Clones induced by infection and by vaccine showed marked clonal contraction late after vaccination.

Using viral peptide pools, the ViraFEST assay grew out antigen-specific CD4+ T cells prior to sequencing. The authors isolated CD4+ T cells after around 10 days of culture. The person's infection with SARS-CoV-2, confirmed by PCR, took place between March and December 2020. Participants were given two doses of BNT162b2 or mRNA-1273 vaccine. With around 10 ug/ml peptides and 10 IU/ml IL-2, a few million PBMC per well were cultured. On both days 3 and 7, half of the culture medium was replaced with IL-2 medium. Only in-frame clones appear in the TCRdb table, and some are missing; sequencing was by immunoSEQ multiplex PCR. Of 17,000 or so clones in the sample, around 80% were seen once. Sequencing was performed on CD4+ T cells from PBMCs cultured with SARS-CoV-2 spike peptides, taken after COVID-19 vaccination. The receptor was isolated from a human donor who had a prior SARS-CoV-2 infection.

The CDR3 region has the DNA TGTGCCAGCAGCCGCACCCTCGGGGGGGTTAACTATGGCTACACCTTC. It yields the protein CASSRTLGGVNYGYTF. The gene calls are TRBV27 and TRBJ1-2, with D possibly being TRBD1 (5 bases). This CDR3 has 16 amino acids. The germline gives CDR1 MNHEY, CDR2 SMNVEV (reference sequence). V was trimmed by 6 bases and J by 1 base, leaving 18 bases between them.